The present entry profiles one T cell receptor beta chain with its context. Germline V gives CDR1 GTSNPN, CDR2 SVGIG (reference sequence). V lost 0 bases to trimming and J lost 6 bases, with 21 bases between them. The CDR3 length is 16 residues. In the source study's methods: By means of reference gene primer amplification, nucleated cell counts were estimated. Measured with immunoSEQ multiplex PCR; TCRdb has only the in-frame clones, and not every one. That table furnishes V, J and clone size, whereas the DNA furnished D and trimming. The sample has some 350,000 clones, 65% to 85% seen once. The data belong to a study of blood T cell repertoires in COVID-19. Overall study: The study drew acute and convalescent COVID-19 samples from the United States, Italy and Spain. T cells, B-cell-depleted T cells, or PBMCs provided the cDNA or gDNA that served as material.

The sequenced sample consisted of peripheral blood. The sequence was obtained from a man aged 25 to 40 with active or convalescent COVID-19. This chain uses TRBV30 with TRBJ2-7; D remains unclear. CDR3 protein: CAWSVGSSGFTSEQYF. CDR3 DNA sequence: TGTGCCTGGAGTGTAGGATCGTCAGGCTTCACCTCCGAGCAGTACTTC. Together with reference TRBV30 and TRBJ2-7, the CDR3 gives the full variable domain: SQTIHQWPATLVQPVGSPLSLECTVEGTSNPNLYWYRQAAGRGLQLLFYSVGIGQISSEVPQNLSASRPQDRQFILSSKKLLLSDSGFYLCAWSVGSSGFTSEQYFGPGTRLTVT.